This T cell receptor (beta chain) came from a study of Ad26.COV2.S vaccination and SARS-CoV-2 variants. Study results and limitations: Participants given vaccine showed non-spike TCR breadth similar to that of placebo recipients. Individuals receiving vaccine had higher spike-specific TCR breadth than placebo recipients did.

Points on this clone: Its antigen is unidentified.

Documented treatment: roughly 18 received Ad26.COV2.S at low or high dose, single or two shots; about 5 received placebo; per-sample allocation not given. After the first vaccine or placebo injection, samples were drawn on day 63. This person who donated was an adult of 18-55 years in Boston. CDR3 length: 17 amino acids. The junction had 9 bases not matched to a gene; V was cut back by 1 base and J by 4 bases. Germline CDR1 reads SGHDN; CDR2 reads FVKESK. The repertoire was sequenced with immunoSEQ multiplex PCR; TCRdb's copy has only in-frame clones and lacks some. The table has a few hundred thousand clones, less than 95% seen once.

The sequence was obtained from a person aged 18-60 years who received the Ad26.COV2.S COVID-19 vaccine or a placebo. V gene TRBV14 combines with J gene TRBJ2-5; 10 bases fit TRBD2. Sequencing was performed on peripheral blood, taken in a trial of Ad26.COV2.S vaccine versus placebo. The DNA of the CDR3 is TGTGCCAGCAGCCAAGGAGGAGCGGGAGGGCCCGGAGAGACCCAGTACTTC. This gives the protein CASSQGGAGGPGETQYF.